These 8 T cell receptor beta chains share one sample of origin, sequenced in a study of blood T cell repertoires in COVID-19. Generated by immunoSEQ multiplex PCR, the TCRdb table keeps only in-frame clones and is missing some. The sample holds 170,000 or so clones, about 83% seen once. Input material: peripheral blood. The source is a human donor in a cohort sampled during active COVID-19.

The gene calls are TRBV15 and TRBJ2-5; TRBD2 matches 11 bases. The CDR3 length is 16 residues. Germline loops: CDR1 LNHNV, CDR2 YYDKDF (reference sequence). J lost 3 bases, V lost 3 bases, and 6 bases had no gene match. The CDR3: CATSRPGTSGEETQYF. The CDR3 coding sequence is TGTGCCACCAGCAGGCCCGGGACTAGCGGTGAAGAGACCCAGTACTTC.

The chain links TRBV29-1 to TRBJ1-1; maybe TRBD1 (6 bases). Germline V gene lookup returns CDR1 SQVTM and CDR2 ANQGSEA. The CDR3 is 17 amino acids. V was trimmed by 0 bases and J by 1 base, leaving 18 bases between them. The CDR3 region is CSVEDWQGSVSNTEAFF. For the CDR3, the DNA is TGCAGCGTTGAAGACTGGCAGGGGAGCGTGTCGAACACTGAAGCTTTCTTT.

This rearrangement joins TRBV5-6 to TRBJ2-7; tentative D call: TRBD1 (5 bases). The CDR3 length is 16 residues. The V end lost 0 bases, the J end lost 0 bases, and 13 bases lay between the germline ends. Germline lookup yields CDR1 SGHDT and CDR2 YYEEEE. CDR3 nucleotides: TGTGCCAGCAGCTTGGGGGGCTCAGGCCCCTCCTACGAGCAGTACTTC. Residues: CASSLGGSGPSYEQYF.

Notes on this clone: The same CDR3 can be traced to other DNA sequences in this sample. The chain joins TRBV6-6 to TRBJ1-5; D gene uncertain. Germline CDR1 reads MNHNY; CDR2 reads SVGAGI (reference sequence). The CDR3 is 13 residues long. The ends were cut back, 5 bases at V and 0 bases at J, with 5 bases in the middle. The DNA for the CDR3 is TGTGCCAGCAGTCCTCCTAGCAATCAGCCCCAGCATTTT. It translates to CASSPPSNQPQHF.

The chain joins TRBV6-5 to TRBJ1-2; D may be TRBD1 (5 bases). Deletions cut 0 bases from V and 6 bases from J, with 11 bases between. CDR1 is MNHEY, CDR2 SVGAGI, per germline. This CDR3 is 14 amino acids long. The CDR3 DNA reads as TGTGCCAGCAGTTACTCGCAGGGTCCGGATGGCTACACCTTC. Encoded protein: CASSYSQGPDGYTF.

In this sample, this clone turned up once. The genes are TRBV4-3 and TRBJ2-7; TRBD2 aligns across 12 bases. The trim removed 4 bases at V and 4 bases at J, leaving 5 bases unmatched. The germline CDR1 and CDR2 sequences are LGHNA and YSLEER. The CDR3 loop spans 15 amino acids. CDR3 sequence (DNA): TGCGCCAGCAGCCCCGGACTAGCGGGATATTACGAGCAGTACTTC. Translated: CASSPGLAGYYEQYF.

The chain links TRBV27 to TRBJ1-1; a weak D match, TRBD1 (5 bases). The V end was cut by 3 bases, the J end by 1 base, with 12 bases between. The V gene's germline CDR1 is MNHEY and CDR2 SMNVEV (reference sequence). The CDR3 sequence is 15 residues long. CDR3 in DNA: TGTGCCAGCAGTTTCCAACATAGGGGGAACACTGAAGCTTTCTTT. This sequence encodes CASSFQHRGNTEAFF.

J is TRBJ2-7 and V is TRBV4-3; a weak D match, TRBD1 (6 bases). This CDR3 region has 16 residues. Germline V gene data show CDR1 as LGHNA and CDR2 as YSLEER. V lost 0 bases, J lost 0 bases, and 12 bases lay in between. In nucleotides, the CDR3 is TGCGCCAGCAGCCAAGAGTCAGGGGCTGGCTCCTACGAGCAGTACTTC. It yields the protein CASSQESGAGSYEQYF.